The sequence of this TCR beta chain was determined in a study of shared clonotypes between healthy human individuals. In the authors' methods: Filtering of immunoSEQ junctional sequences could not match full-length read filtering. Some clones are missing from TCRdb's copy, which holds only in-frame ones; the method was immunoSEQ multiplex PCR. V and J calls and clone size follow that table, whereas D and trimming were derived from the DNA. The data show more than 400,000 clones, 70% to 80% seen once. This TCR came from a woman between 40 and 50 years old in good health. Some clones in this sample may be carry-over from other donors' samples. What was sequenced was PBMCs.

In DNA, the CDR3 is TGTGCCAGCAGTGCAGGGCCAGGCACTGAAGCTTTCTTT. This encodes CASSAGPGTEAFF. V and J are TRBV6-4 and TRBJ1-1; D perhaps matches TRBD1 (5 bases). This CDR3 contains 13 residues. Per germline, CDR1 MRHNA and CDR2 SNTAGT. V was trimmed by 4 bases and J by 4 bases, leaving 10 bases between them.